A single T cell receptor beta chain is shown here with its context. This clone has just one count. Its antigen is currently not known. Base qualities are not recorded, but no much larger clone differs from it by a single base. This sample stems from a study of blood T cell repertoires in COVID-19 (dated by TCRdb to the early 2020s). Context from the whole study: Samples covering the acute and convalescent phases of COVID-19 were provided by collaborators in the United States, Italy and Spain. The prospective study material was composed of cDNA or gDNA derived from T cells, B-cell-depleted T cells, or PBMCs. Subjects who had been exposed to COVID-19, were actively infected with it, or had recovered from it provided the deeply sampled blood TCRbeta repertoires that made up the dataset. The repertoires were released in a freely available public database intended as a resource for research on the immune response to SARS-CoV-2. Samples were obtained from the ongoing ImmuneRACE study (first 160 participants) and from some 1,300 subjects provided by 6 global collaborators. The sample metadata nearly always contained a de-identified subject ID, COVID-19 status, age in years and sex. Where available, HLA class I and class II types were taken from metadata supplied by the sample provider and were not determined by assay-based typing.

The immunoSEQ Assay, a bias-controlled multiplex PCR, was used to amplify TCRbeta CDR3 regions from genomic DNA. Per the authors' processing: The number of nucleated cells in each sample was estimated by amplification of reference gene primers within the assay. Sequence reads were collapsed and filtered to measure the absolute abundance of every unique TCRbeta CDR3 rearrangement. For each sample, productive Simpson clonality was calculated as the square root of Simpson's diversity index over productive rearrangements. The immuneACCESS repertoire file appears here via TCRdb, limited to in-frame rearrangements. These files lack a portion of the clones; in checked studies, under half of the deficit traces to unresolved V genes, and the cause of the others is not known. Clone size and the V and J calls come from that table; the DNA yielded D and trimming. The sample has 200,000 to 250,000 clones on record, 84% of them singletons. Of the sample, approximately 2.9% falls within the top ten clones.

Study-wide conclusions, independent of this receptor: How much clinical and demographic metadata was included differed by source and by participant, and the metadata was provided uncurated.

CDR1 and CDR2 are drawn from the germline V gene: LGHNT, FRNRAP. From the cysteine through the phenylalanine, the CDR3 covers 13 amino acids. Only the CDR3 region is kept as DNA, spanning 39 bases read in frame from base 1. Cut back by 6 bases and 4 bases, the V and J ends lie 13 bases apart. Another Seattle source contributed samples from volunteer blood donors who had recovered from COVID-19. The collaborating institutions used their own protocols to collect whole blood in K2EDTA tubes. For TCRbeta analysis, collaborators shipped samples in one of three forms: frozen whole blood, isolated PBMCs, or DNA extracted from either of those sample types.

The sequence was obtained from a woman in her twenties or thirties who had recovered from COVID-19. The chain couples TRBV12-5 to TRBJ2-7; TRBD1 could be the D gene, as 6 bases match. Sequencing input: peripheral blood. In nucleotide form, the sequence is TGTGCTAGTGGAAGGGGGAACGGGTACGAGCAGTACTTC. Its translation reads: CASGRGNGYEQYF.